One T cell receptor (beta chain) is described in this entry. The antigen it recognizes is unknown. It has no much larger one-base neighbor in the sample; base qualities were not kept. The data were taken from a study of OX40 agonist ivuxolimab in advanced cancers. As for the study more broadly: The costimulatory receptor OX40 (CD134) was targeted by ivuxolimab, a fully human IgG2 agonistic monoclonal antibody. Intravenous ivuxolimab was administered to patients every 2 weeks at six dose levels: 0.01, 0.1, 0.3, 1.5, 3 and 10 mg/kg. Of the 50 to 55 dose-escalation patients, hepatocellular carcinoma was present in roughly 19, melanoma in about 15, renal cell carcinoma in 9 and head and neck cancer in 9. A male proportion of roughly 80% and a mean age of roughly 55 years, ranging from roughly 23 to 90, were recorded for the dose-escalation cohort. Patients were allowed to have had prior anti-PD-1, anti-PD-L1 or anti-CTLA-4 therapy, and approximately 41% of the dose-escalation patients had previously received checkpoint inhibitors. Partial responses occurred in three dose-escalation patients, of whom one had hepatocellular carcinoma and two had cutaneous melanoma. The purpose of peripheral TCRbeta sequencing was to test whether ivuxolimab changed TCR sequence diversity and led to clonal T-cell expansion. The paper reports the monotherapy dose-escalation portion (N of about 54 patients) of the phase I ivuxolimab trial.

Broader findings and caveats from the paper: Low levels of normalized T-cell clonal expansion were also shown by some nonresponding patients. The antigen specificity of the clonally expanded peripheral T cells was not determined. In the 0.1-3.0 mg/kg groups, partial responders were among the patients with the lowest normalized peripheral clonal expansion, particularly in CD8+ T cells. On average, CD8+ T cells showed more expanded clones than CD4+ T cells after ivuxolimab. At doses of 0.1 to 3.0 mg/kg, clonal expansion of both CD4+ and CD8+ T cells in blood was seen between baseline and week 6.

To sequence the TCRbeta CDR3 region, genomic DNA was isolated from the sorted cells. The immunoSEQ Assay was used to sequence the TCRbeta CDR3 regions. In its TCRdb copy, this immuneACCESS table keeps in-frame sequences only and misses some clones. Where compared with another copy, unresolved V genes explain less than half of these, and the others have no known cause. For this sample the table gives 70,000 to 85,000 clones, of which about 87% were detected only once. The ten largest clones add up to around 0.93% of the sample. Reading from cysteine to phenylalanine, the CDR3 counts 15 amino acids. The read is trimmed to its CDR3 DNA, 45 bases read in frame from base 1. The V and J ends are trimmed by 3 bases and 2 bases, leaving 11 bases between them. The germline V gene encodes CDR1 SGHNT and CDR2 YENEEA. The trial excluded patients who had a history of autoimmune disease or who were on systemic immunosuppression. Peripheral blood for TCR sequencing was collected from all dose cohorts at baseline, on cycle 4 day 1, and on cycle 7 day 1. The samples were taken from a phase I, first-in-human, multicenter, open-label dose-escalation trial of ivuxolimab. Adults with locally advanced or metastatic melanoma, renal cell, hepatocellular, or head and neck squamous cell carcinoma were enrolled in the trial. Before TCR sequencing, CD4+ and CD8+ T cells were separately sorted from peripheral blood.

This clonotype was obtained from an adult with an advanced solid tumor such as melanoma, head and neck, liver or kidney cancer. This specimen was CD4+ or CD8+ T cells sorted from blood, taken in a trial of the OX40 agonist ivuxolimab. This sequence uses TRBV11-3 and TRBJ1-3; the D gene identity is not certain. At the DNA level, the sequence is TGTGCCAGCAGCTTGATCGGAGGGACTGGAAACACCATATATTTT. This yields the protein CASSLIGGTGNTIYF.